One and the same sample provided the 29 T cell receptor beta chains below, sequenced in a study of monozygotic twins with inflammatory bowel disease. One entry per CDR3 protein, without DNA, is what TCRdb gives after re-calling the 5' RACE reads. The sample's table shows approximately 380,000 distinct CDR3 sequences. Sequenced input: blood. The receptors were sampled from a human donor with ulcerative colitis or Crohn's disease, or a healthy co-twin of an affected twin (not recorded which).

The rearrangement joins TRBV20-1 to TRBJ1-2. CDR1 and CDR2 from the germline V gene are DFQATT and SNEGSKA (reference sequence). The CDR3 has 14 amino acids. The CDR3 region is CSASRIGLDYGYTF.

The rearrangement joins TRBV27 to TRBJ2-7; checking the TCRdb D call of TRBD1 is not possible without DNA. The CDR3 spans 15 residues. The germline CDR1 and CDR2 sequences are MNHEY and SMNVEV (reference sequence). CDR3 amino acids: CASSSHRGHSYEQYF.

The rearrangement uses TRBV7-2 and TRBJ2-3; TCRdb reports TRBD2, a call that lacks DNA to check it against. The CDR3 extends over 14 amino acids. Per the germline V gene, CDR1 is SGHTA and CDR2 is FQGNSA. CDR3 amino acids: CASSLVQRGAAQYF.

The chain couples TRBV6-1 to TRBJ1-2; TCRdb's assignment of TRBD1 cannot be checked, as there is no DNA. The germline V gene encodes CDR1 MNHNS and CDR2 SASEGT. This CDR3 has 15 amino acids. Here the CDR3 reads CASSEGEQGGYGYTF.

V usage is TRBV4-3 and J usage is TRBJ2-5; absent DNA, TCRdb's TRBD2 call cannot be checked. The CDR3 has 14 amino acids. CDR1 and CDR2 from the germline V gene are LGHNA and YSLEER. The CDR3 region is CASSQGGRRETQYF.

This chain links TRBV20-1 with TRBJ1-1; the D gene TCRdb calls, TRBD1, cannot be checked with no DNA. CDR1 and CDR2 (germline): DFQATT, SNEGSKA (reference sequence). CDR3 size: 18 residues. CDR3 amino acids: CSASGLGGQGARGTEAFF.

The chain uses TRBV6-1 and TRBJ1-2; TCRdb's D gene call, TRBD1, goes unchecked for lack of DNA. This CDR3 spans 15 amino acids. Germline V CDR1 and CDR2: MNHNS, SASEGT. CDR3 amino acids: CASSDPWTASYGYTF.

The chain links TRBV7-2 to TRBJ2-3. The CDR3 consists of 15 residues. CDR1 and CDR2 from the germline V gene are SGHTA and FQGNSA. The CDR3 loop is CASSQWGGGTDTQYF.

CDR3: CASSLADTTDTQYF. The V call is TRBV5-1, the J call TRBJ2-3; TCRdb names TRBD1, which stays unverified in the absence of DNA. The CDR3 consists of 14 residues. CDR1 is SGHRS and CDR2 is YFSETQ in the germline V gene.

J is TRBJ2-3 and V is TRBV7-8; no DNA is available, so the TRBD1 call from TCRdb remains unchecked. The CDR3 consists of 13 residues. CDR1 SGHVS and CDR2 FQNEAQ come from the germline V gene. This chain's CDR3 is CASSRQRGDTQYF.

V usage is TRBV12-3 or TRBV12-4 and J usage is TRBJ2-1; TCRdb reports TRBD2, a call that lacks DNA to check it against. The CDR3 is 17 amino acids. This CDR3 reads CASSLLAGRGGTFGQFF.

The V and J genes are TRBV7-8 and TRBJ2-1; with no DNA, the TCRdb D assignment of TRBD1 cannot be verified. The germline V gene encodes CDR1 SGHVS and CDR2 FQNEAQ. The CDR3 has 18 amino acids. The CDR3 protein is CASSDPVQGAISYNEQFF.

The chain employs TRBV7-9 and TRBJ1-6; TCRdb proposes TRBD1, but this gene call is untestable without DNA. This CDR3 region has 14 residues. Germline lookup yields CDR1 SEHNR and CDR2 FQNEAQ (reference sequence). This CDR3 is CASTRDRKNSPLHF. Full variable domain (remainder filled in from reference TRBV7-9 and TRBJ1-6): DTGVSQNPRHKITKRGQNVTFRCDPISEHNRLYWYRQTLGQGPEFLTYFQNEAQLEKSRLLSDRFSAERPKGSFSTLEIQRTEQGDSAMYLCASTRDRKNSPLHFGNGTRLTVT.

The chain carries TRBV27 and TRBJ1-5. The germline CDR1 and CDR2 sequences are MNHEY and SMNVEV (reference sequence). The CDR3 contains 14 residues. CDR3 amino acids: CASSVGVGNQPQHF.

The chain has TRBV19 and TRBJ2-7; TCRdb proposes TRBD2, but this gene call is untestable without DNA. CDR1 and CDR2 from the germline V gene are LNHDA and SQIVND (reference sequence). The CDR3 covers 15 residues. The CDR3 sequence: CASSTGLAGEFEQYF.

J is TRBJ2-5 and V is TRBV20-1; the TRBD2 assignment by TCRdb is unverifiable without DNA. Germline CDR1 DFQATT, CDR2 SNEGSKA (reference sequence). CDR3 length equals 18 residues. The CDR3 spells CSARVGGTSGVYQETQYF.

The J gene is TRBJ2-5, the V gene TRBV12-3 or TRBV12-4. CDR3 size: 13 residues. The CDR3 here is CASRQSGLETQYF.

The chain links TRBV2 to TRBJ2-4; the D gene TCRdb calls, TRBD1, cannot be checked with no DNA. This CDR3 is built from 14 residues. Germline V CDR1 and CDR2: SNHLY, FYNNEI. The CDR3 protein is CASSVVGRGFIQYF.

This sequence joins TRBV6-2 or TRBV6-3 and TRBJ2-1. This CDR3 is built from 15 residues. Germline values: CDR1 MNHEY, CDR2 SVGEGT. CDR3 residues: CASSYLLYAYNEQFF.

V and J are TRBV5-6 and TRBJ2-1. The CDR3 length is 14 residues. The germline gives CDR1 SGHDT, CDR2 YYEEEE. CDR3 sequence: CASSIDIYYNEQFF.

The genes are TRBV15 and TRBJ2-3; the TCRdb D gene call, TRBD1, has no DNA to confirm it. The CDR3 has 16 residues. From germline, CDR1 is LNHNV and CDR2 YYDKDF (reference sequence). CDR3 amino acids: CATSREQGLSTDTQYF.

The gene calls are TRBV23-1 and TRBJ2-6; the D call of TRBD1 rests on TCRdb alone, since no DNA is present to check it. TRBV23-1 is known as an ORF, though its function is uncertain. CDR3 length: 16 amino acids. CDR3 sequence reads: CASSPQGISGANVLTF.

The J gene is TRBJ1-4, the V gene TRBV20-1; the TCRdb D gene call, TRBD1, has no DNA to confirm it. This CDR3 has 13 residues. Germline CDR1 is DFQATT and CDR2 is SNEGSKA (reference sequence). The CDR3 sequence: CSTWGTSSEKLFF.

The genes are TRBV12-3 or TRBV12-4 and TRBJ2-5. This CDR3 spans 15 amino acids. This CDR3 is CASSLAQGGQETQYF.

This sequence joins TRBV6-1 and TRBJ2-1; TCRdb's D gene call, TRBD2, goes unchecked for lack of DNA. Germline CDR1 is MNHNS and CDR2 is SASEGT. CDR3 length equals 15 residues. The CDR3 protein is CASSETGGLANEQFF.

The V gene is TRBV16, the J gene TRBJ2-5; the TRBD1 assignment by TCRdb is unverifiable without DNA. Germline V gene lookup returns CDR1 KGHSY and CDR2 FQNENV. This CDR3 spans 15 amino acids. This CDR3 is CASSLGTGAAETQYF.

This chain connects TRBV6-1 to TRBJ2-7. Germline V gene sequence: CDR1 MNHNS, CDR2 SASEGT. CDR3 length equals 13 residues. The CDR3: CASRRPTSYEQYF.

The chain carries TRBV5-1 and TRBJ2-1; TCRdb's D call, TRBD1, is unchecked because there is no DNA. Germline V gives CDR1 SGHRS, CDR2 YFSETQ. This CDR3 has 16 amino acids. CDR3 region: CASSLVQGEGNNEQFF. Full variable domain (missing parts from reference TRBV5-1 and TRBJ2-1): KAGVTQTPRYLIKTRGQQVTLSCSPISGHRSVSWYQQTPGQGLQFLFEYFSETQRNKGNFPGRFSGRQFSNSRSEMNVSTLELGDSALYLCASSLVQGEGNNEQFFGPGTRLTVL.

The genes are TRBV4-1 and TRBJ1-4; TCRdb designates TRBD1, a call that cannot be tested without DNA. Germline V gene sequence: CDR1 MGHRA, CDR2 YSYEKL. The CDR3 spans 18 residues. The CDR3 here is CASSQVIFLGAPNEKLFF.